This T cell receptor beta chain was captured in a study of T cells after yellow fever vaccination. About the research overall: SMART-Seq v4 Ultra Low Input prepared libraries from low-cell fractions.

Notes on the study in general: The secondary response was weaker but peaked faster, day 5 versus 15. CD4 and CD8 compartments shared a small share of clonotypes.

Trimming at V came to 7 bases and at J to 6 bases, leaving 8 bases not matched to a gene. The CDR3 is 15 residues long. Notes on this clonotype: Its target is not known.

A single record per CDR3 protein comes from TCRdb applying MiXCR to the 5' RACE reads. Of some 500,000 distinct CDR3 sequences in the sample, around an eighth were seen once. Sequences were derived from PBMCs, sampled on the day of the yellow fever booster vaccination. The V gene is TRBV12-3 or TRBV12-4, the J gene TRBJ1-4, with 10 bases aligning to TRBD1. This clonotype was sampled from a man in his thirties or forties who received the YFV17D yellow fever vaccine. CDR3 amino acids: CASTSYGQGDEKLFF. The CDR3 DNA reads as TGTGCCAGCACTTCCTACGGACAGGGGGATGAAAAACTGTTTTTT.